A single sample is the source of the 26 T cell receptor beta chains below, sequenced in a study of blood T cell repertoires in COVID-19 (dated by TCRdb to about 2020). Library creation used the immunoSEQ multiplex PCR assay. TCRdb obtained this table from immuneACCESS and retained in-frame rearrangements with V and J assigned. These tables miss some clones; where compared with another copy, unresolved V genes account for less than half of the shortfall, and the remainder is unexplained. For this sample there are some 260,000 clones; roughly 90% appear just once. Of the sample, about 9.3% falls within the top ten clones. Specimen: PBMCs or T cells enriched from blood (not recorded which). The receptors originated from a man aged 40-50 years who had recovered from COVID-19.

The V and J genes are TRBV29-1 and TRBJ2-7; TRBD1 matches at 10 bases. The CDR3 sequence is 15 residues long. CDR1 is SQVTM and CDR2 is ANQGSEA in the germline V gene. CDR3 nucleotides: TGCAGTGTCGAAGCCCGGGACAGGGGTTCGTACGAGCAGTACTTC. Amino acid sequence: CSVEARDRGSYEQYF.

The CDR3 DNA reads as TGTGCCAGCATGGGTACAGGGTTATACGAGCAGTACTTC. Translating gives CASMGTGLYEQYF. This chain joins TRBV6-5 and TRBJ2-7, with D tentatively TRBD1 (6 bases). Trimming removed 7 bases at V and 4 bases at J, with 14 bases between. The germline V gene encodes CDR1 MNHEY and CDR2 SVGAGI. This CDR3 has 13 residues.

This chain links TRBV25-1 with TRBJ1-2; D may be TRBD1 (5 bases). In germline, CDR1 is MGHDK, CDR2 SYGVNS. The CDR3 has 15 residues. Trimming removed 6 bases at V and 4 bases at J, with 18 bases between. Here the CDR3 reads CASRSQGEGGYGYTF. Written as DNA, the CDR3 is TGTGCCAGCAGATCCCAAGGGGAAGGTGGCTATGGCTACACCTTC.

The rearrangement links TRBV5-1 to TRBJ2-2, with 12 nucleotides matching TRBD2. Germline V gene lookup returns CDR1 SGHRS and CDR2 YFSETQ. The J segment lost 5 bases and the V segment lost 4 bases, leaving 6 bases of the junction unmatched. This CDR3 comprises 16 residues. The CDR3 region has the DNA TGCGCCAGCAGCGGTCTAGCGGGGGGGCAAACCGGGGAGCTGTTTTTT. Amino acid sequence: CASSGLAGGQTGELFF.

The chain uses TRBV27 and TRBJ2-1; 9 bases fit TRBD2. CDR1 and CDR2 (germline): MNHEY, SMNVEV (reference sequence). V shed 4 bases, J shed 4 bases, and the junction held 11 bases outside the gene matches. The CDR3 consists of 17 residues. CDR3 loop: CASSSRRPSGIYNEQFF. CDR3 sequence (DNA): TGTGCCAGCAGTTCCCGTCGCCCTAGCGGGATTTACAATGAGCAGTTCTTC.

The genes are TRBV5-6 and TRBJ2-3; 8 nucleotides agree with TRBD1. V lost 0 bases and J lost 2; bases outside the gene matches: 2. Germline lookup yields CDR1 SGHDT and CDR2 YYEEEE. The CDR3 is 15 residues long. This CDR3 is CASSLGTGITDTQYF. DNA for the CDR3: TGTGCCAGCAGCTTGGGGACAGGGATCACAGATACGCAGTATTTT. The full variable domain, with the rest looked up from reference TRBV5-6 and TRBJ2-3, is DAGVTQSPTHLIKTRGQQVTLRCSPKSGHDTVSWYQQALGQGPQFIFQYYEEEERQRGNFPDRFSGHQFPNYSSELNVNALLLGDSALYLCASSLGTGITDTQYFGPGTRLTVL.

The CDR3 DNA reads TGTGCCAGCAGCTTCTACGTGGAGACCCAGTACTTC. This codes for CASSFYVETQYF. The chain recombines TRBV5-6 with TRBJ2-5; no definite D call. The V end lost 2 bases, the J end lost 5 bases, and 7 bases lay between the germline ends. The CDR3 covers 12 residues. Germline V lookup: CDR1 SGHDT, CDR2 YYEEEE.

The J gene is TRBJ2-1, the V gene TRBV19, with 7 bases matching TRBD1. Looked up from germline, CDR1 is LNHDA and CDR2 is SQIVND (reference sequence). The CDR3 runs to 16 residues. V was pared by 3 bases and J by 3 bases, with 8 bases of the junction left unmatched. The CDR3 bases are TGTGCCAGTAGTATCAGGACAGGAATTAACTACAATGAGCAGTTCTTC. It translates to CASSIRTGINYNEQFF.

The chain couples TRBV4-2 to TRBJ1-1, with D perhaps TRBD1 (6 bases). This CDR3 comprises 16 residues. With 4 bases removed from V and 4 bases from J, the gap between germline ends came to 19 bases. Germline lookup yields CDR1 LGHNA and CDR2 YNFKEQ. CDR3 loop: CASSLNERGAVTEAFF. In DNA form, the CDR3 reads TGTGCCAGCAGCCTCAACGAGCGGGGGGCCGTCACTGAAGCTTTCTTT.

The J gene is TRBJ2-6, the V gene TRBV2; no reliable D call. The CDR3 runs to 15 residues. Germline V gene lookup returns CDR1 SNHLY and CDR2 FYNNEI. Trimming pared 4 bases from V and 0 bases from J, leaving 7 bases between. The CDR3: CASSVTSSGANVLTF. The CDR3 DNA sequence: TGTGCCAGCAGTGTGACAAGCTCTGGGGCCAACGTCCTGACTTTC.

The CDR3 DNA reads as TGTGCCAGCATGACAGTTGGCTCCTACGAGCAGTACTTC. Protein: CASMTVGSYEQYF. V gene TRBV3-1 (or the pseudogene TRBV3-2) combines with J gene TRBJ2-7, with D possibly TRBD1 on 5 matching bases. Germline CDR1 LGHDT, CDR2 YNNKEL (reference sequence). The CDR3 extends over 13 amino acids. Trimming took 7 bases from V and 0 from J, leaving 10 bases between them.

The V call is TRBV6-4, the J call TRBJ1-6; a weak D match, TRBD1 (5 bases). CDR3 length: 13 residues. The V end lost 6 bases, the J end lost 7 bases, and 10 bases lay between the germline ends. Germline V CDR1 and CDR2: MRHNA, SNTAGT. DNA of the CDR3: TGTGCCAGCAGGGCAGGGATGAATTCACCCCTCCACTTT. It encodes CASRAGMNSPLHF.

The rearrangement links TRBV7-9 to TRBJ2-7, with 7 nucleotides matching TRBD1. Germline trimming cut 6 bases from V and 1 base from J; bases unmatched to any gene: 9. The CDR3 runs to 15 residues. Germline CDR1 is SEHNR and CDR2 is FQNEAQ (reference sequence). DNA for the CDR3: TGTGCCAGCAGTCCAATGACAGGGAAGTCCTACGAGCAGTACTTC. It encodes CASSPMTGKSYEQYF.

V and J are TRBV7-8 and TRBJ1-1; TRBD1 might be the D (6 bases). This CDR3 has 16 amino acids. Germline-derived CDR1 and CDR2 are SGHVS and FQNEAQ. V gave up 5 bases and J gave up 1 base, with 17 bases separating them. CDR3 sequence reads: CASSLRSQTGNTEAFF. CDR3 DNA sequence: TGTGCCAGCAGCCTCCGGTCCCAGACAGGGAACACTGAAGCTTTCTTT.

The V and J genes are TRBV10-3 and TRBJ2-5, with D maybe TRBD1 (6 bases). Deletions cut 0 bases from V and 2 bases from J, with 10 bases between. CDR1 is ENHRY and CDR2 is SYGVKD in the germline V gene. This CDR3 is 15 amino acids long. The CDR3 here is CAISESNRDQETQYF. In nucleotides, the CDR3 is TGTGCCATCAGTGAGTCGAACAGGGATCAAGAGACCCAGTACTTC.

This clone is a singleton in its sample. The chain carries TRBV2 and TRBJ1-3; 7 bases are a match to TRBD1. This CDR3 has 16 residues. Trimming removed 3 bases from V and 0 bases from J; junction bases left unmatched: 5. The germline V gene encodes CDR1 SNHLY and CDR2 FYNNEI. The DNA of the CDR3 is TGTGCCAGCAGTGATCCAGGGGGAATCTCTGGAAACACCATATATTTT. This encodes CASSDPGGISGNTIYF.

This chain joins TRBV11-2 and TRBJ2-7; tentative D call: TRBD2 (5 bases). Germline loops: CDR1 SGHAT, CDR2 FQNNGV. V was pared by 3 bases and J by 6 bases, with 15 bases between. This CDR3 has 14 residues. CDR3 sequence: CASSFPVGDGEQYF. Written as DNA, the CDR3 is TGTGCCAGCAGCTTTCCGGTCGGGGATGGCGAGCAGTACTTC.

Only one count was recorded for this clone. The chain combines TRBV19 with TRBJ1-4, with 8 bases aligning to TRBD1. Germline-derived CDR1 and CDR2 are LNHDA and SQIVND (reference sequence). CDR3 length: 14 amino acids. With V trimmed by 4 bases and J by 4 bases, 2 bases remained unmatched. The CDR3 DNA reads TGTGCCAGTAGTAGCGACAGGGGTAATGAAAAACTGTTTTTT. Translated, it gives CASSSDRGNEKLFF. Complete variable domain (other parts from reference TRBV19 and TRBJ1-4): DGGITQSPKYLFRKEGQNVTLSCEQNLNHDAMYWYRQDPGQGLRLIYYSQIVNDFQKGDIAEGYSVSREKKESFPLTVTSAQKNPTAFYLCASSSDRGNEKLFFGSGTQLSVL.

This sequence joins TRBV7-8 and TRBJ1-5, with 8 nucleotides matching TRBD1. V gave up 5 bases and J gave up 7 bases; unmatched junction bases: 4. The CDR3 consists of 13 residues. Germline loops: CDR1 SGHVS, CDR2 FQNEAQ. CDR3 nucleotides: TGTGCCAGCAGCCACGACAGGGGCCAGCCCCAGCATTTT. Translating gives CASSHDRGQPQHF.

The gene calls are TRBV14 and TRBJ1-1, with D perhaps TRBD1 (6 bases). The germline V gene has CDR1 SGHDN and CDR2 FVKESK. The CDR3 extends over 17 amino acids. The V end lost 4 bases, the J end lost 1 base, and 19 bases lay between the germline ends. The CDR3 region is CASSPDFYRVENTEAFF. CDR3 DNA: TGTGCCAGCAGCCCGGACTTTTACAGGGTAGAGAACACTGAAGCTTTCTTT.

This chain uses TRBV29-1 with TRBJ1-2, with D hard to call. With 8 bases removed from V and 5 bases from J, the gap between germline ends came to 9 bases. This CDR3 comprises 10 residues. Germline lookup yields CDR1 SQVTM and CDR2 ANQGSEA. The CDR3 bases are TGCAGCTATACCCGGTATGGCTACACCTTC. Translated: CSYTRYGYTF.

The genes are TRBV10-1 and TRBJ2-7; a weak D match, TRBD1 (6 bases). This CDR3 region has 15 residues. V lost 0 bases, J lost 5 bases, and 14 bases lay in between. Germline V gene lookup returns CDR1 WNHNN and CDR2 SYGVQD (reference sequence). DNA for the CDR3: TGCGCCAGCAGTGAGTCAAGGGGCAGGGGAAACGAGCAGTACTTC. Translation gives CASSESRGRGNEQYF.

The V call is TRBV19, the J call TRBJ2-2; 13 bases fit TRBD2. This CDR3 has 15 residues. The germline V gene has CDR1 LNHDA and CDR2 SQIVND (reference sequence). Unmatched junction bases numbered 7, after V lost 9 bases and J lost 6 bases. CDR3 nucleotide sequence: TGTGCCAGAACCACTAGCGGGAGGGCCCCCGGGGAGCTGTTTTTT. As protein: CARTTSGRAPGELFF.

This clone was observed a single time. DNA for the CDR3: TGTGCCAGCAGTCCAGGACAGGTCTACGAGCAGTACTTC. This translates into CASSPGQVYEQYF. The chain links TRBV12-3 or TRBV12-4 to TRBJ2-7; TRBD1 agrees at 7 bases. There are 13 residues in the CDR3. With 5 bases clipped from V and 3 bases from J, the junction kept 4 bases outside the gene matches.

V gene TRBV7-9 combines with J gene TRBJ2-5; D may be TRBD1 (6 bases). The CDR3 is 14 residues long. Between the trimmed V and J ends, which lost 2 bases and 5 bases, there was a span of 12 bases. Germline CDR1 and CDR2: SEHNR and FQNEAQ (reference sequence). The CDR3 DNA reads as TGTGCCAGCAGCTTACAGGGGCGAGGGGAGACCCAGTACTTC. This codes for CASSLQGRGETQYF.

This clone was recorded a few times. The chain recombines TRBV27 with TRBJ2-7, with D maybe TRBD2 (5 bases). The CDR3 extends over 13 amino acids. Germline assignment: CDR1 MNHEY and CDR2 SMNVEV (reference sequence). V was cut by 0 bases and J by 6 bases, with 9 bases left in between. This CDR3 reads CASSLSRGFEQYF. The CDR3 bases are TGTGCCAGCAGTTTATCCAGAGGGTTCGAGCAGTACTTC.